The 24 T cell receptor beta chains in this list originate from one sample, sequenced in a study of CD8 T cells in ankylosing spondylitis. TCRdb reprocessed the 5' RACE reads via MiXCR and lists one record per CDR3 protein. The sample shows around 130,000 distinct CDR3 sequences, about 7% of them seen only once. What was sequenced was blood, either unsorted or a sorted T cell fraction (not recorded which). These receptors all stem from a male donor with ankylosing spondylitis or in good health (not recorded which).

This clonotype was seen ten or more times. The rearrangement joins TRBV6-6 to TRBJ1-2; 7 positions match TRBD1. The CDR3 has 12 residues. Germline V gives CDR1 MNHNY, CDR2 SVGAGI (reference sequence). With V trimmed by 7 bases and J by 8 bases, 7 bases remained unmatched. The CDR3 sequence is CASIRTGLGYTF. For the CDR3, the DNA is TGTGCCAGCATTCGGACAGGCCTGGGCTACACCTTC.

This clonotype occurred a few times. The V call is TRBV14, the J call TRBJ2-7, with D uncertain. CDR3 length equals 14 residues. Trimming cost V 0 bases and J 2 bases, with 8 bases left between them. The germline V gene has CDR1 SGHDN and CDR2 FVKESK. CDR3 nucleotide sequence: TGTGCCAGCAGCCAAGAGGTCAGAGCCTACGAGCAGTACTTC. Its translation is CASSQEVRAYEQYF.

This clonotype was counted many times. The chain employs TRBV29-1 and TRBJ1-1; D is uncertain. Trimming shortened V by 7 bases and J by 0 bases, and 18 bases separated the two germline ends. The CDR3 has 15 residues. Looked up from germline, CDR1 is SQVTM and CDR2 is ANQGSEA. The CDR3 DNA follows: TGCAGCGCTGGGCATCGGACCGCCTTGAACACTGAAGCTTTCTTT. Its translation is CSAGHRTALNTEAFF.

This clonotype was observed many times. CDR3 amino acids: CASSPRDSGTYEQYF. The CDR3 DNA sequence: TGTGCCAGCTCACCACGGGACAGCGGAACCTACGAGCAGTACTTC. The V call is TRBV18, the J call TRBJ2-7; 7 bases fit TRBD1. In germline, CDR1 is KGHSH, CDR2 LQKENI. With V trimmed by 1 base and J by 2 bases, 5 bases remained unmatched. CDR3 size: 15 residues. Filled out from reference TRBV18 and TRBJ2-7, the complete variable domain reads NAGVMQNPRHLVRRRGQEARLRCSPMKGHSHVYWYRQLPEEGLKFMVYLQKENIIDESGMPKERFSAEFPKEGPSILRIQQVVRGDSAAYFCASSPRDSGTYEQYFGPGTRLTVT.

This clonotype has at least ten counts. This chain joins TRBV11-2 and TRBJ2-7; D is unclear. CDR3 length: 15 amino acids. Trimming shortened V by 1 base and J by 1 base, and 11 bases separated the two germline ends. Germline CDR1 and CDR2: SGHAT and FQNNGV. This CDR3 reads CASSLGGSFSYEQYF. CDR3 nucleotides: TGTGCCAGCAGCTTAGGTGGCAGTTTTTCCTACGAGCAGTACTTC.

CDR3 amino acids: CASSLGVSRAYYGYTF. The DNA of the CDR3 is TGTGCCAGCAGCTTAGGCGTTTCCAGGGCCTACTATGGCTACACCTTC. The chain is built from TRBV13 and TRBJ1-2, with D possibly TRBD1 on 5 matching bases. This CDR3 is 16 amino acids long. Between the trimmed V and J ends, which lost 0 bases and 3 bases, there was a span of 14 bases. Germline lookup yields CDR1 PRHDT and CDR2 FYEKMQ (reference sequence).

The chain combines TRBV28 with TRBJ1-6; D perhaps matches TRBD1 (5 bases). The CDR3 runs 15 residues. The V gene lost 7 bases and the J gene lost 6 bases, with 16 bases spanning the gap. From germline, CDR1 is MDHEN and CDR2 SYDVKM. CDR3 in DNA: TGTGCCAGCAACACCGTGGGGCGTTCTAATTCACCCCTCCACTTT. The encoded protein is CASNTVGRSNSPLHF. The whole variable domain, filled in from reference TRBV28 and TRBJ1-6, reads DVKVTQSSRYLVKRTGEKVFLECVQDMDHENMFWYRQDPGLGLRLIYFSYDVKMKEKGDIPEGYSVSREKKERFSLILESASTNQTSMYLCASNTVGRSNSPLHFGNGTRLTVT.

This clonotype was seen repeatedly, ten times or more. The rearrangement uses TRBV9 and TRBJ2-2, with no clear D. The CDR3 spans 13 residues. V was cut by 3 bases and J by 2 bases, with 5 bases left in between. Germline V gene data show CDR1 as SGDLS and CDR2 as YYNGEE. DNA of the CDR3: TGTGCCAGCAGCGATGCCAACACCGGGGAGCTGTTTTTT. It is translated as CASSDANTGELFF.

This clonotype was counted at least ten times. The chain couples TRBV5-4 to TRBJ2-7, with 8 bases aligning to TRBD2. V shed 3 bases, J shed 1 base, and the junction held 3 bases outside the gene matches. This CDR3 region has 14 residues. Germline V lookup: CDR1 SGHNT, CDR2 YYREEE (reference sequence). Here the CDR3 reads CASSSGLESYEQYF. The CDR3 bases are TGTGCCAGCAGCTCGGGACTAGAATCCTACGAGCAGTACTTC.

Many counts were recorded for this clonotype. V usage is TRBV20-1 and J usage is TRBJ2-3; weak D call: TRBD2 (6 bases). The CDR3 loop spans 16 amino acids. Per germline, CDR1 DFQATT and CDR2 SNEGSKA (reference sequence). Trimming pared 5 bases from V and 0 bases from J, leaving 18 bases between. The CDR3 DNA reads as TGCAGTGCTGAGGGACGTTTGCGGGATAGCACAGATACGCAGTATTTT. It is translated as CSAEGRLRDSTDTQYF.

This clonotype was detected ten times or more. The chain is built from TRBV12-3 or TRBV12-4 and TRBJ2-5; D uncertain. CDR3 size: 14 residues. Trimming cost V 3 bases and J 7 bases, with 15 bases left between them. The CDR3 nucleotides are TGTGCCAGCAGTTTGGGCAGCCGAACGGGGACCCAGTACTTC. Translating it yields CASSLGSRTGTQYF.

This clonotype was counted at least ten times. The chain has TRBV7-3 and TRBJ2-1; the D is unclear. The CDR3 is 17 residues long. Trimming left V 5 bases short and J 0 bases short, with 17 bases between. Germline values: CDR1 SGHTA, CDR2 FQGTGA. In DNA, the CDR3 is TGTGCCAGCAGCCCAACGGGCTTTTATAGCTCCTACAATGAGCAGTTCTTC. Amino acid sequence: CASSPTGFYSSYNEQFF.

Ten or more counts support this clonotype. This rearrangement joins TRBV27 to TRBJ2-4; TRBD2 is a possible D gene (5 bases). With 1 base removed from V and 0 bases from J, the gap between germline ends came to 22 bases. Germline V lookup: CDR1 MNHEY, CDR2 SMNVEV (reference sequence). CDR3 length: 20 amino acids. CDR3 bases: TGTGCCAGCAGTTTATTTGCGGGCAGTCAAGGGAAATTAGCCAAAAACATTCAGTACTTC. Amino acids: CASSLFAGSQGKLAKNIQYF.

The genes are TRBV20-1 and TRBJ2-5, with 16 bases aligning to TRBD2. Germline CDR1 is DFQATT and CDR2 is SNEGSKA (reference sequence). This CDR3 comprises 16 residues. V dropped 4 bases and J dropped 5; count of bases not matched to a gene: 7. The CDR3 sequence is CSAIGTSGRARETQYF. The CDR3 nucleotides read TGCAGTGCTATAGGGACTAGCGGGAGGGCCCGTGAGACCCAGTACTTC.

This clonotype was detected many times. The chain uses TRBV5-1 and TRBJ2-7; D is unresolved. The V gene's germline CDR1 is SGHRS and CDR2 YFSETQ. Trimming left V 4 bases short and J 2 bases short, with 4 bases between. This CDR3 is 11 amino acids long. This CDR3 is CASSATYEQYF. The CDR3 DNA follows: TGCGCCAGCAGCGCTACCTACGAGCAGTACTTC.

Many counts were recorded for this clonotype. The chain joins TRBV20-1 to TRBJ2-3; 9 bases are a match to TRBD2. The germline V gene encodes CDR1 DFQATT and CDR2 SNEGSKA (reference sequence). The CDR3 runs 18 residues. V trimming: 1 base; J trimming: 0 bases; junction bases outside the gene matches: 11. CDR3 amino acids: CSARVVALTSGSTDTQYF. The CDR3 nucleotides read TGCAGTGCTAGAGTCGTGGCCCTTACTAGCGGGAGCACAGATACGCAGTATTTT.

This clonotype was observed many times. The chain employs TRBV12-3 or TRBV12-4 and TRBJ1-5; D not certain. Trimming cost V 6 bases and J 1 base, with 7 bases left between them. There are 13 residues in the CDR3. In DNA form, the CDR3 reads TGTGCCAGCAGCACCGGGAGCAATCAGCCCCAGCATTTT. Protein product: CASSTGSNQPQHF.

This clonotype was found many times. This chain links TRBV7-2 with TRBJ2-5, with TRBD2 matching over 8 bases. Looked up from germline, CDR1 is SGHTA and CDR2 is FQGNSA. V shed 3 bases, J shed 5 bases, and the junction held 8 bases outside the gene matches. This CDR3 comprises 15 residues. The DNA of the CDR3 is TGTGCCAGCAGCTTTCCGGGACTAGGTACGGAGACCCAGTACTTC. Its translation is CASSFPGLGTETQYF.

This clonotype showed up many times. J is TRBJ1-2 and V is TRBV7-2, with 7 bases identical to TRBD1. Trimming cost V 5 bases and J 1 base; bases outside gene matches: 7. The CDR3 extends over 15 amino acids. CDR1 SGHTA and CDR2 FQGNSA come from the germline V gene. As DNA, the CDR3 is TGTGCCAGCAGCCCCCAGGGGGGACTTAACTATGGCTACACCTTC. It yields the protein CASSPQGGLNYGYTF.

This clonotype was observed many times. This chain joins TRBV20-1 and TRBJ1-1; 8 bases are shared with TRBD1. V shed 2 bases and J 2 bases; nucleotides not matched to a gene: 7. CDR1 and CDR2 (germline): DFQATT, SNEGSKA (reference sequence). The CDR3 consists of 15 residues. CDR3 nucleotide sequence: TGCAGTGCTAGACGTCTCGACAGGGGAAACACTGAAGCTTTCTTT. This translates into CSARRLDRGNTEAFF.

In its sample, this clonotype was seen many times. This chain connects TRBV5-8 to TRBJ2-7; D gene uncertain. Looked up from germline, CDR1 is SGHTS and CDR2 is YDEGEE. This CDR3 contains 16 residues. The V end lost 0 bases, the J end lost 5 bases, and 18 bases lay between the germline ends. The CDR3 coding sequence is TGTGCCAGCAGCTTGGGAGAACAGAGTGATCTCGACGAGCAGTACTTC. It is translated as CASSLGEQSDLDEQYF.

This clonotype was detected many times. DNA of the CDR3: TGTGCCAGCGGCCGGCGGGGAAACACCGGGGAGCTGTTTTTT. It translates to CASGRRGNTGELFF. The chain is built from TRBV11-2 and TRBJ2-2; D is possibly TRBD2 (6 bases). The length of the CDR3 is 14 residues. CDR1 and CDR2 (germline): SGHAT, FQNNGV. Trimming shortened V by 8 bases and J by 2 bases, and 12 bases separated the two germline ends. The whole variable domain, remainder taken from reference TRBV11-2 and TRBJ2-2, is EAGVAQSPRYKIIEKRQSVAFWCNPISGHATLYWYQQILGQGPKLLIQFQNNGVVDDSQLPKDRFSAERLKGVDSTLKIQPAKLEDSAVYLCASGRRGNTGELFFGEGSRLTVL.

This clonotype was observed at least ten times. The chain links TRBV12-5 to TRBJ1-2; 10 bases match TRBD1. Germline assignment: CDR1 LGHNT and CDR2 FRNRAP. The V and J ends lost 5 bases and 2 bases, in that order; junction bases with no gene match: 5. The CDR3 has 15 amino acids. The CDR3 reads CASGPTGGRNYGYTF. The CDR3 DNA is TGTGCTAGTGGTCCGACAGGGGGCCGAAACTATGGCTACACCTTC.

V gene TRBV28 combines with J gene TRBJ2-7; D gene unclear. Looked up from germline, CDR1 is MDHEN and CDR2 is SYDVKM. V was cut by 3 bases and J by 4 bases, with 7 bases left in between. The CDR3 sequence is 12 residues long. In nucleotides, the CDR3 is TGTGCCAGCAGTTTGGTCCTATACGAGCAGTACTTC. The encoded protein is CASSLVLYEQYF.